This TCR beta chain was identified in a study of cytomegalovirus exposure and HLA in healthy donors (dated 2017 in TCRdb). About the study as a whole: According to an earlier analysis of a few hundred of the donors, 150 million to 200 million T cells yielded 90 million to 130 million unique TCR beta sequences and about 300 Gb of sequence data. An early release that covered about 640 HLA-typed donors contained about 300 gigabases of sequencing data and about 93 million unique TCR sequences. The genetic ancestry cluster associated with self-reported Caucasian donors included about 84% of the roughly 410 genotyped donors. The study was designed to test whether signatures of past pathogen exposure could be identified by cataloging public T cell receptors. The study used immunosequencing to profile the T cell repertoires of 670 or so subjects and linked those repertoires to cytomegalovirus serostatus. In addition to the first cohort of 666 subjects, a separate validation cohort of 100 to 150 different subjects was used. To predict cytomegalovirus infection status, the study combined high-throughput TCR immunosequencing, statistical association of individual TCRs with disease status, and machine learning. To study patterns of TCR occurrence, a later analysis re-analyzed previously published TCR beta repertoires from 500 to 850 donors and added high-resolution HLA genotyping. Rather than using new phenotypic data, the later analysis identified candidate immune exposures from TCR beta sequences and from how often those sequences occurred across donors. An earlier analysis of fewer than 700 of the donors applied high-throughput TCR beta sequencing to assess whether each TCR beta V gene segment acted as functional or pseudogenic. Alongside the repertoire data, information on donor age, sex, ethnicity and CMV serostatus was compiled. A later genetic analysis took genome-wide SNP genotypes for about 65% of the roughly 670 donors and used that subset as a discovery cohort. Every discovery cohort repertoire had been produced on one sequencing platform. Class I and class II HLA loci were covered by the typing at four-digit resolution. Typing coverage differed by locus: A, B, C, DRB1 and DQB1 were typed in about 620-630 donors, DQA1 in 500 to 550, DPA1 in some 570, and DPB1 in just under 490. Several DR-DQ haplotypes were treated as single units for association and clustering because of strong linkage in the cohort. Across approximately 400 genotyped donors of the cohort, an average of about 200,000 unique TCR beta nucleotide sequences per donor were sequenced, and around 20% of those sequences were non-productive. Beyond this particular receptor, the publication reports: Three of the identified cytomegalovirus-associated TCR beta chains were confirmed in vitro to be specific for cytomegalovirus antigens. In a later analysis, HLA-associated TCR beta chains showed more clonal expansion and lower generation probabilities than non-associated chains that were equally common. A further reported finding was that TCR beta sequences accurately predicted the HLA-A and HLA-B alleles for most subjects in the first cohort. Most TCR sequences were seen in very few donors, while some public TCRs were found in many individuals. Linkage disequilibrium might explain the correlated functional status among segregating V segments, but an unknown experimental factor could not be ruled out. Specific HLA alleles were associated with some 15,000 TCR beta sequences at a false discovery rate of 0.05 in a later analysis. Immune exposure information for the cohort was limited to CMV serostatus. This cohort had only TCR beta chains sequenced, and the lack of alpha or paired-chain data limited which features could be detected. The study gave a list of some 150 TCR beta chains associated with cytomegalovirus. Some IMGT-functional V segments, including TRBV6-2 and TRBV6-3, could not be distinguished by the 87-base-pair reads and were therefore excluded. Most CMV-associated TCR beta chains appeared to be HLA-restricted in a later analysis, and the HLA associations seemed to be driven largely by CMV exposure. An earlier analysis of roughly 570 of the donors showed that most TCR beta V segments appeared in productive rearrangements either about 87% or about 30% of the time, which broadly matched IMGT annotations. Compared with the roughly 700-donor mean, donors in an Asian-associated ancestry cluster had fewer N-insertions in productive TCRs, according to a later genetic analysis. Because counts were too low, 15 to 20 rarely observed V segments, including chromosome 9 orphons, were excluded from the earlier analysis of about 500 of the donors. The classifier was reported to diagnose cytomegalovirus status with high specificity and sensitivity in both the original and validation cohorts. Because HLA typing was unavailable for some donors at each locus, only the typed subset was used in association tests. According to the authors, the approach could potentially be generalized to other disease states and immunological phenotypes. V-gene and J-gene trimming of TCR beta chains was associated with a missense DCLRE1C variant in a later genetic analysis, and the association was replicated in an independent cohort. In a later analysis, several top co-occurrence clusters were reported to appear linked to parvovirus B19, influenza, CMV and Epstein-Barr virus. A later analysis found that TCR association rates varied across HLA loci, with DRB1 alleles showing the most associated TCRs and HLA-C alleles the fewest. A group of highly shared sequence variants was considered likely to be a technical artifact of the sequencing pipeline. Strong co-occurrence of HLA alleles, especially DR and DQ, made assigning TCR associations to individual alleles difficult. Sequencing depth was assumed to be roughly uniform across donors in the presence/absence analyses, though that assumption may not hold.

To prepare the library, the immunoSEQ multiplex PCR assay was applied. For the multiplex PCR, a mixture combining 60 forward primers for TCR Vbeta segments and 13 reverse primers for TCR Jbeta segments was used. The CDR3 region of rearranged TCR beta genes was amplified from genomic DNA by a multiplex PCR assay. The Illumina HiSeq System was used to sequence the amplified TCR beta libraries as 87-base-pair reads. Per the source publication's procedure: A later analysis tallied 75 million to 95 million unique TCR beta chains across the 666 repertoires, and around 12 million of those chains were shared by two or more donors. Raw reads were error-corrected and collapsed into unique sequences by a nearest-neighbor algorithm in which closely related sequences were merged to remove PCR and sequencing errors. Alignment of CDR3 sequences to IMGT reference sequences was used to assign V, D and J gene segments. Each retained sequence needed at least a six-nucleotide match to both a V gene segment and a J gene segment. Rearrangements were called productive when the CDR3 lacked stop codons and stayed in frame with V and J; all others were non-productive. CDR3 was defined according to IMGT convention as the region running from the second conserved V-encoded cysteine to the conserved J-encoded phenylalanine. The earlier analysis of around 640 of the donors excluded sequences that lacked an unambiguous match to a single V gene segment. In an earlier analysis of a few hundred of the donors, V segments were called functional above 56.7% productive rearrangements and were called segregating when the between-donor standard deviation exceeded 5%. A statistical classification framework was developed to diagnose cytomegalovirus status using the catalog of TCR beta chain sequences. In a later analysis, V and J genes were assigned by comparing TCR nucleotide sequences against IMGT/GENE-DB human TR gene sequences. The TCRdist pipeline was used in a later analysis to assign CDR3 sequences and most-parsimonious VDJ recombination scenarios. A later analysis defined each TCR beta chain by its CDR3 amino acid sequence plus V-gene family, and excluded reads lacking a unique V-gene family. To address suspected cross-contamination and a sequencing artifact, a later analysis removed over 500 highly shared, low-generation-probability nucleotide sequences. For each public chain, a later analysis derived a clonal expansion index from normalized ranks of inferred template counts within each repertoire. A later analysis computed generation probabilities with a VDJ recombination model fitted to out-of-frame rearrangements, and checked the results against IGoR. Hypergeometric tests were used in a later analysis to score TCR-TCR, TCR-HLA and TCR-CMV co-occurrence, with a repertoire-size bias correction applied to the TCR pairs. A later analysis estimated false discovery rates by permuting HLA or CMV assignments 20 times. In a later analysis, co-occurring TCRs were grouped using DBSCAN, and TCRdist sequence similarity was added for clustering within HLA-allele-positive subsets. Repertoires with fewer than 30,000 or more than 120,000 public chains were left out of co-occurrence clustering, as were five repertoires with anomalous nucleotide sharing. TCRdb limited this immuneACCESS table to in-frame rearrangements with V and J called. A share of clones is missing; checked studies link under half to unresolved V genes, and the rest is unexplained. V and J calls and clone size are as listed in that table; D and trimming were resolved from the DNA. The sample records roughly 100,000 clones, under 85% of which are singletons. The ten largest clonotypes hold roughly 6.1% of the sample.

On this clone: No antigen is known for it. Per-base qualities were not stored, and no clone one base away is much larger.

The cohort was made up of around 720 healthy bone marrow donors. At the time of sampling, every cohort member was nominally healthy, though immune exposures that went unrecorded were likely present. The donor was CMV seronegative and was included in the group of a few hundred seronegative cohort members. A peripheral blood sample was collected from each donor, and TCR beta sequencing was performed on peripheral blood mononuclear cells. The Qiagen DNeasy Blood Extraction Kit was used to extract genomic DNA from the blood cell samples. The germline V end is reduced by 1 base and the J end by 2 bases; junction bases left unmatched: 4. From the cysteine through the phenylalanine, the CDR3 covers 15 amino acids. Only CDR3 DNA remains: 45 bases, in frame from the first base. The CDR1 and CDR2 encoded by the germline V gene (reference sequence) are LNHDA and SQIVND.

The chain was built from TRBV19 and TRBJ2-5; TRBD1 agrees with 7 junctional bases. The source is a man aged 18 to 30 in good health and CMV-seronegative. Material: PBMCs. The CDR3 loop reads CASSIGNRGQETQYF. The DNA is TGTGCCAGTAGTATAGGTAACAGGGGTCAAGAGACCCAGTACTTC.